Below are 30 T cell receptor beta chains sequenced from a single sample in a study of T cell repertoires in cytomegalovirus infection. TCRdb re-derived calls from the reads in MiXCR, one entry per CDR3 protein. Of hundreds of thousands of distinct CDR3 sequences in the sample, about 42% were seen once. These TCRs' antigens remain unknown. The sequencing used cultured PBMCs, collected from culture after CMV antigen stimulation. Source of these receptors: a human donor in good health (CMV status not recorded). Some clones in this sample may be carry-over from other donors' samples.

The sample holds many counts of this clonotype. CDR3 nucleotide sequence: TGTGCCAGCAGCTTCGGGCCAAAACCCGGCTGGGAGCAGTTCTTC. Protein product: CASSFGPKPGWEQFF. The chain recombines TRBV7-2 with TRBJ2-1; D remains unclear. Germline V gene lookup returns CDR1 SGHTA and CDR2 FQGNSA. V was shortened by 3 bases and J by 10 bases, with 19 bases between the two germline ends. There are 15 residues in the CDR3.

The chain has TRBV7-6 and TRBJ1-2; D might be TRBD1 (6 bases). The germline V gene has CDR1 SGHVS and CDR2 FNYEAQ. CDR3 length: 14 amino acids. The germline V and J ends were trimmed by 6 bases and 5 bases, with 16 bases remaining between them. CDR3 loop: CASRRVGQLYGYTF. CDR3 coding DNA: TGTGCCAGCAGGAGAGTAGGACAGCTGTATGGCTACACCTTC. Variable domain in full (rest from reference TRBV7-6 and TRBJ1-2): GAGVSQSPRYKVTKRGQDVALRCDPISGHVSLYWYRQALGQGPEFLTYFNYEAQQDKSGLPNDRFSAERPEGSISTLTIQRTEQRDSAMYRCASRRVGQLYGYTFGSGTRLTVV.

Concerning this clonotype: A read error is likely, as this CDR3 ends without the conserved phenylalanine or tryptophan. The gene calls are TRBV6-8 and TRBJ2-1; a possible D gene is TRBD1 (5 bases). Germline V lookup: CDR1 MNHGY, CDR2 SAAAGT. The CDR3 has 16 amino acids. V lost 5 bases to trimming and J lost 5 bases, with 19 bases between them. The CDR3 protein is CASSILRTLHDNEQFS. The CDR3 region has the DNA TGTGCCAGCAGTATCCTTCGGACATTACACGACAATGAGCAGTTCTCC.

The chain couples TRBV6-2 or TRBV6-3 to TRBJ1-5, with D tentatively TRBD1 (6 bases). This CDR3 spans 18 amino acids. The V end was cut by 5 bases, the J end by 9 bases, with 29 bases between. Germline V gives CDR1 MNHEY, CDR2 SVGEGT. CDR3 DNA sequence: TGTGCCAGCAGTAGACCATACCGCCGGGACAAATTTATGTCGCCCCAGCATTTT. Translation: CASSRPYRRDKFMSPQHF.

The chain combines TRBV6-6 with TRBJ1-1, with 10 bases fitting TRBD1. The V and J ends lost 6 bases and 5 bases, in that order; junction bases with no gene match: 6. From germline, CDR1 is MNHNY and CDR2 SVGAGI (reference sequence). There are 14 residues in the CDR3. CDR3 amino acids: CASRETGGKTEAFF. CDR3 nucleotides: TGTGCCAGCAGGGAGACAGGGGGCAAGACTGAAGCTTTCTTT.

V is TRBV27 and J is TRBJ2-1, with TRBD2 matching over 10 bases. This CDR3 is 14 amino acids long. The trim removed 10 bases at V and 5 bases at J, leaving 8 bases unmatched. From germline, CDR1 is MNHEY and CDR2 SMNVEV (reference sequence). The CDR3 sequence is CATGVSGRNNEQFF. The CDR3 DNA follows: TGTGCCACCGGGGTTAGCGGGAGGAACAATGAGCAGTTCTTC.

The chain employs TRBV6-6 and TRBJ2-1, with D hard to call. The CDR3 loop spans 12 amino acids. Germline V CDR1 and CDR2: MNHNY, SVGAGI (reference sequence). The germline V and J ends were trimmed by 8 bases and 4 bases, with 9 bases remaining between them. The DNA of the CDR3 is TGTGCCAGCGGAGACTCGTACAATGAGCAGTTCTTC. This codes for CASGDSYNEQFF.

This clonotype was recorded many times. The V and J genes are TRBV7-8 and TRBJ1-5, with D uncertain. Germline CDR1 and CDR2: SGHVS and FQNEAQ. The germline V and J ends were trimmed by 1 base and 4 bases, with 11 bases remaining between them. CDR3 length: 15 amino acids. In nucleotides, the CDR3 is TGTGCCAGCAGCTTAGGAGGAGGCGGTAATCAGCCCCAGCATTTT. It codes for CASSLGGGGNQPQHF. The full variable domain, rest sourced from reference TRBV7-8 and TRBJ1-5, is GAGVSQSPRYKVAKRGQDVALRCDPISGHVSLFWYQQALGQGPEFLTYFQNEAQLDKSGLPSDRFFAERPEGSVSTLKIQRTQQEDSAVYLCASSLGGGGNQPQHFGDGTRLSIL.

The chain recombines TRBV24-1 with TRBJ2-1; D may be TRBD2 (5 bases). CDR1 and CDR2 from the germline V gene are KGHDR and SFDVKD. Trimming cost V 11 bases and J 0 bases, with 16 bases left between them. This CDR3 has 15 amino acids. Written as DNA, the CDR3 is TGTGCCATCCCACAGTCGGGAAACTCCTACAATGAGCAGTTCTTC. Translated, it gives CAIPQSGNSYNEQFF.

The chain is built from TRBV29-1 and TRBJ1-2, with D unresolved. Germline V gene sequence: CDR1 SQVTM, CDR2 ANQGSEA. This CDR3 comprises 12 residues. V lost 1 base and J 7 bases, leaving 10 bases between the germline ends. CDR3: CSVEGPGLGYTF. CDR3 DNA: TGCAGCGTTGAAGGTCCTGGGCTTGGCTACACCTTC.

The V call is TRBV20-1, the J call TRBJ1-3; TRBD1 matches 8 bases. Germline CDR1 and CDR2: DFQATT and SNEGSKA (reference sequence). Unmatched junction bases numbered 3, after V lost 2 bases and J lost 0 bases. The CDR3 totals 15 residues. CDR3 in amino acids: CSARFTGGSGNTIYF. The CDR3 bases are TGCAGTGCTAGATTTACAGGGGGCTCTGGAAACACCATATATTTT.

The chain combines TRBV7-2 with TRBJ2-3; possibly TRBD1 for D (6 bases). The CDR3 totals 13 residues. The germline V gene has CDR1 SGHTA and CDR2 FQGNSA. The V gene lost 8 bases and the J gene lost 2 bases, with 11 bases spanning the gap. This CDR3 reads CASGGQTTDTQYF. CDR3 DNA sequence: TGTGCCAGCGGCGGACAGACCACAGATACGCAGTATTTT.

The V and J genes are TRBV29-1 and TRBJ2-1, with 7 bases identical to TRBD2. This CDR3 is 13 amino acids long. The germline CDR1 and CDR2 sequences are SQVTM and ANQGSEA. Germline trimming cut 7 bases from V and 3 bases from J; bases unmatched to any gene: 6. The CDR3 coding sequence is TGCAGCGCCGACGGACTAGACTACAATGAGCAGTTCTTC. It specifies CSADGLDYNEQFF.

This clonotype turned up a few times. V and J are TRBV7-2 and TRBJ2-3; 12 bases align to TRBD2. Germline lookup yields CDR1 SGHTA and CDR2 FQGNSA. Trimming removed 5 bases from V and 8 bases from J; junction bases left unmatched: 11. The CDR3 contains 16 residues. The CDR3 reads CASSLILAGGPGTQYF. For the CDR3, the DNA is TGTGCCAGCAGCCTTATCCTAGCGGGGGGGCCGGGTACGCAGTATTTT.

V is TRBV4-1 and J is TRBJ2-2, with 7 bases identical to TRBD1. Trimming cost V 4 bases and J 6 bases; bases outside gene matches: 5. The CDR3 sequence is 14 residues long. In germline, CDR1 is MGHRA, CDR2 YSYEKL. The CDR3 loop is CASSPGQAAGELFF. CDR3 nucleotide sequence: TGCGCCAGCAGCCCAGGACAGGCCGCCGGGGAGCTGTTTTTT.

This clonotype was seen more than once but under ten times. The chain is built from TRBV5-1 and TRBJ2-3; the D is unclear. The CDR3 contains 14 residues. Trimming took off 6 bases at V and 0 bases at J, with 11 bases between the two ends. Germline CDR1 SGHRS, CDR2 YFSETQ. CDR3 in amino acids: CASNEMSSTDTQYF. CDR3 sequence (DNA): TGCGCCAGCAATGAGATGAGTAGCACAGATACGCAGTATTTT.

Regarding this clonotype: A junction end diverges from the germline sequence, so it may reflect a read error. V usage is TRBV19 and J usage is TRBJ2-2; the D call may be TRBD1 or TRBD2 (5 bases each). The germline CDR1 and CDR2 sequences are LNHDA and SQIVND (reference sequence). This CDR3 has 16 amino acids. The CDR3 loop reads CGSSIATGPGSGELFF. The CDR3 DNA sequence: TGTGGCAGTAGTATTGCTACAGGCCCGGGATCCGGGGAGCTGTTTTTT. The complete variable domain, with remaining parts taken from reference TRBV19 and TRBJ2-2, reads DGGITQSPKYLFRKEGQNVTLSCEQNLNHDAMYWYRQDPGQGLRLIYYSQIVNDFQKGDIAEGYSVSREKKESFPLTVTSAQKNPTAFYLCGSSIATGPGSGELFFGEGSRLTVL.

CDR3 amino acids: CSARGPGQGNTEAFF. The CDR3 nucleotides read TGCAGTGCTAGAGGCCCCGGACAGGGGAACACTGAAGCTTTCTTT. The J gene is TRBJ1-1, the V gene TRBV20-1; 8 nucleotides align to TRBD1. The CDR3 loop spans 15 amino acids. Trimming took 1 base from V and 1 from J; bases not matched to a gene: 5. Germline assignment: CDR1 DFQATT and CDR2 SNEGSKA (reference sequence).

The chain joins TRBV7-8 to TRBJ1-1, with D maybe TRBD1 (5 bases). The CDR3 has 16 residues. Germline V gene sequence: CDR1 SGHVS, CDR2 FQNEAQ. V was cut by 6 bases and J by 8 bases, with 25 bases left in between. CDR3 DNA: TGTGCCAGCAGGGGCTCAACGGGGACCTCGAAAGGGGAAGCTTTCTTT. This translates into CASRGSTGTSKGEAFF.

This clonotype was recorded many times. V and J are TRBV7-2 and TRBJ1-4; D gene unclear. Germline CDR1 reads SGHTA; CDR2 reads FQGNSA. The CDR3 spans 16 residues. The V end was cut by 0 bases, the J end by 1 base, with 9 bases between. CDR3 DNA: TGTGCCAGCAGCTTAGCACCAACCCTAACTAATGAAAAACTGTTTTTT. It encodes CASSLAPTLTNEKLFF.

The V gene is TRBV6-5, the J gene TRBJ2-6, with D possibly TRBD2 on 5 matching bases. Trimming left V 2 bases short and J 4 bases short, with 9 bases between. The germline V gene has CDR1 MNHEY and CDR2 SVGAGI. The CDR3 has 15 amino acids. CDR3: CASSYGGTGANVLTF. Written as DNA, the CDR3 is TGTGCCAGCAGTTACGGAGGTACCGGGGCCAACGTCCTGACTTTC.

This clonotype was counted between two and nine times. This chain uses TRBV4-3 with TRBJ2-7, with 7 bases identical to TRBD1. CDR1 and CDR2 from the germline V gene are LGHNA and YSLEER. With 3 bases clipped from V and 4 bases from J, the junction kept 3 bases outside the gene matches. The CDR3 is 13 residues long. CDR3 region: CASSHRTGYEQYF. The CDR3 region has the DNA TGCGCCAGCAGCCACCGGACAGGTTACGAGCAGTACTTC.

The chain couples TRBV7-2 to TRBJ2-7; D remains unclear. V gave up 2 bases and J gave up 4 bases, with 9 bases separating them. There are 13 residues in the CDR3. Per the germline V gene, CDR1 is SGHTA and CDR2 is FQGNSA. Here the CDR3 reads CASSLFRAYEQYF. The CDR3 nucleotides read TGTGCCAGCAGCTTATTCCGGGCGTACGAGCAGTACTTC.

The V and J genes are TRBV6-5 and TRBJ1-3; no reliable D call. Germline V CDR1 and CDR2: MNHEY, SVGAGI. CDR3 length: 15 amino acids. Trimming took 6 bases from V and 2 from J, leaving 14 bases between them. The CDR3 coding sequence is TGTGCCAGCAGCCGGAGACCGGGAGCTGGAAACACCATATATTTT. Translating it yields CASSRRPGAGNTIYF.

The V call is TRBV7-2, the J call TRBJ1-5, with no clear D. This CDR3 is built from 15 residues. The V end was cut by 5 bases, the J end by 3 bases, with 14 bases between. The germline gives CDR1 SGHTA, CDR2 FQGNSA. The CDR3 here is CASSPRVGNNQPQHF. CDR3 in DNA: TGTGCCAGCAGCCCAAGGGTGGGAAACAATCAGCCCCAGCATTTT.

The rearrangement uses TRBV12-3 or TRBV12-4 and TRBJ2-1; TRBD2 might be the D (7 bases). This CDR3 has 15 amino acids. V was cut by 7 bases and J by 5 bases, with 18 bases left in between. The CDR3 DNA reads as TGTGCCAGCACCCTTGGGGGGGGGCTGAACAATGAGCAGTTCTTC. Translation: CASTLGGGLNNEQFF.

This clonotype has a handful of counts. This chain uses TRBV7-9 with TRBJ1-2; D is undetermined. The CDR3 contains 15 residues. V was cut by 1 base and J by 0 bases, with 9 bases left in between. Germline V gene lookup returns CDR1 SEHNR and CDR2 FQNEAQ (reference sequence). CDR3 in amino acids: CASSLGPRANYGYTF. The CDR3 nucleotides read TGTGCCAGCAGCTTAGGGCCGAGAGCTAACTATGGCTACACCTTC.

The chain couples TRBV7-8 to TRBJ2-1; D unclear. The CDR3 loop spans 12 amino acids. The V end lost 5 bases, the J end lost 9 bases, and 11 bases lay between the germline ends. Germline V gene data show CDR1 as SGHVS and CDR2 as FQNEAQ. CDR3 in DNA: TGTGCCAGCAGCGTCAGAGAACCTGAGCAGTTCTTC. Protein sequence: CASSVREPEQFF.

The chain employs TRBV12-5 and TRBJ2-6, with D uncertain. CDR3 length: 20 amino acids. CDR1 is LGHNT, CDR2 FRNRAP, per germline. Between the trimmed V and J ends, which lost 0 bases and 0 bases, there was a span of 18 bases. For the CDR3, the DNA is TGTGCTAGTGGTTTGGTACCAGACGGAGTATGCTTCTCTGGGGCCAACGTCCTGACTTTC. Encoded protein: CASGLVPDGVCFSGANVLTF.

This rearrangement joins TRBV4-3 to TRBJ1-2, with 10 bases fitting TRBD1. V shed 0 bases and J 4 bases; nucleotides not matched to a gene: 5. CDR1 LGHNA and CDR2 YSLEER come from the germline V gene. The CDR3 loop spans 16 amino acids. DNA for the CDR3: TGCGCCAGCAGCCAAGATGGGGACAGGGGATCCTATGGCTACACCTTC. It specifies CASSQDGDRGSYGYTF.